Listed here is a single T cell receptor beta chain. The data belong to a study of radiotherapy plus CTLA-4 blockade in lung cancer. After removal of 8 bases from V and 2 bases from J, the junction contained 6 bases not matched to a gene. The germline V gene has CDR1 LNHDA and CDR2 SQIVND (reference sequence). The CDR3 is made up of 14 amino acids. Data came from immunoSEQ multiplex PCR; TCRdb stores just in-frame clones and leaves some out. This table has around 120,000 clones, just under 80% appearing once. The starting material was peripheral blood, obtained from a patient treated with radiotherapy plus ipilimumab. The rearrangement links TRBV19 to TRBJ2-3; 8 bases fit TRBD2. This clonotype was obtained from a human donor with non-small cell lung cancer who had a partial response to radiotherapy plus ipilimumab. The CDR3 here is CASSTSGFTDTQYF. For the CDR3, the DNA is TGTGCCAGTTCTACTAGCGGATTCACAGATACGCAGTATTTT.